The 29 T cell receptor beta chains below come from one sample, sequenced in a study of blood T cells in healthy people across ages. A second 7 to 11 cycle PCR used barcoded and J-beta primers. TCRdb recomputed calls from the 5' RACE reads with MiXCR, one row per CDR3 protein. The sample consists of 1,500,000 or so distinct CDR3 sequences, roughly 59% of them appearing once. What was sequenced was blood. All receptors derive from a man younger than 30 in good health.

This clonotype has a handful of counts. The chain employs TRBV27 and TRBJ1-2, with D tentatively TRBD1 (5 bases). In germline, CDR1 is MNHEY, CDR2 SMNVEV (reference sequence). Trimming left V 5 bases short and J 3 bases short, with 16 bases between. The CDR3 is made up of 15 amino acids. The CDR3 nucleotides read TGTGCCAGCAGTCCCCTCGGGACTATTGACTATGGCTACACCTTC. Protein product: CASSPLGTIDYGYTF.

The chain recombines TRBV6-2 or TRBV6-3 with TRBJ2-7, with unresolved D. In germline, CDR1 is MNHEY, CDR2 SVGEGT. CDR3 length: 12 amino acids. V gave up 2 bases and J gave up 7 bases, with 9 bases separating them. The CDR3 DNA reads as TGTGCCAGCAGTTACGCCAAGCTGGAGCAGTACTTC. Protein product: CASSYAKLEQYF.

The chain is built from TRBV9 and TRBJ2-2; no reliable D call. The CDR3 is 16 residues long. V dropped 5 bases and J dropped 5 bases, with 19 bases sitting between them. The germline CDR1 and CDR2 sequences are SGDLS and YYNGEE. In nucleotides, the CDR3 is TGTGCCAGCAGTGCTGGCAGACACCCCTCGACCGGGGAGCTGTTTTTT. Its translation is CASSAGRHPSTGELFF.

The CDR3 DNA sequence: TGTGCCAGCAGAGTCGGGACTAGCACAGATACGCAGTATTTT. Translated, it gives CASRVGTSTDTQYF. V gene TRBV6-5 combines with J gene TRBJ2-3, with D possibly matching TRBD2 (6 bases). The V end was cut by 6 bases, the J end by 0 bases, with 10 bases between. Germline CDR1 and CDR2: MNHEY and SVGAGI. The CDR3 is 14 amino acids.

The chain combines TRBV11-2 with TRBJ1-2, with D possibly being TRBD1 (5 bases). CDR1 and CDR2 (germline): SGHAT, FQNNGV. V was shortened by 2 bases and J by 3 bases, with 19 bases between the two germline ends. The CDR3 covers 17 residues. The CDR3 region is CASSLHWQGIGDYGYTF. CDR3 DNA sequence: TGTGCCAGCAGCTTACATTGGCAGGGTATCGGGGACTATGGCTACACCTTC.

This clonotype was observed a few times. The J gene is TRBJ2-5, the V gene TRBV4-2, with 14 bases fitting TRBD2. The CDR3 has 17 amino acids. The V gene end was trimmed by 3 bases and the J gene end by 1 base; junction bases not matched to a gene: 4. The germline gives CDR1 LGHNA, CDR2 YNFKEQ. The CDR3: CASSQGLAGALQETQYF. CDR3 bases: TGTGCCAGCAGCCAGGGACTAGCGGGGGCCCTCCAAGAGACCCAGTACTTC.

There are a few counts of this clonotype. This chain uses TRBV27 with TRBJ2-7; maybe TRBD2 (6 bases). Germline CDR1 reads MNHEY; CDR2 reads SMNVEV (reference sequence). V shed 2 bases and J shed 2 bases, with 7 bases lying between them. The CDR3 extends over 13 amino acids. The CDR3 region has the DNA TGTGCCAGCAGTTTAAAGCGGGCCTACGAGCAGTACTTC. This translates into CASSLKRAYEQYF.

The chain combines TRBV28 with TRBJ2-6, with D hard to call. The CDR3 is 14 amino acids. Looked up from germline, CDR1 is MDHEN and CDR2 is SYDVKM. V was cut by 5 bases and J by 4 bases, with 9 bases left in between. CDR3 protein: CASSDTAGANVLTF. The CDR3 bases are TGTGCCAGCAGTGACACTGCCGGGGCCAACGTCCTGACTTTC.

The chain has TRBV20-1 and TRBJ2-7, with 10 positions matching TRBD2. The better agreement between TRBJ2-5 and the DNA end casts doubt on the J call. The CDR3 sequence is 16 residues long. Germline V CDR1 and CDR2: DFQATT, SNEGSKA (reference sequence). In nucleotides, the CDR3 is TGCAGTGCTAGAGATGGGAGCGGGAGGGCCACGGTGACCCAGTACTTC. Translating gives CSARDGSGRATVTQYF.

This clonotype showed up just a few times. V usage is TRBV5-1 and J usage is TRBJ2-7, with a tentative D call TRBD1 (5 bases). CDR1 SGHRS and CDR2 YFSETQ come from the germline V gene. The CDR3 spans 15 residues. The germline V and J ends were trimmed by 0 bases and 1 base, with 11 bases remaining between them. The CDR3 bases are TGCGCCAGCAGCTTGGCCATAAGACAGTCCTACGAGCAGTACTTC. Protein sequence: CASSLAIRQSYEQYF. Based on the CDR3 plus reference TRBV5-1 and TRBJ2-7, the full variable domain is KAGVTQTPRYLIKTRGQQVTLSCSPISGHRSVSWYQQTPGQGLQFLFEYFSETQRNKGNFPGRFSGRQFSNSRSEMNVSTLELGDSALYLCASSLAIRQSYEQYFGPGTRLTVT.

There are a few counts of this clonotype. The chain is built from TRBV5-1 and TRBJ2-1; D unclear. The CDR3 is 14 residues long. CDR1 and CDR2 (germline): SGHRS, YFSETQ. Between the trimmed V and J ends, which lost 2 bases and 5 bases, there was a span of 11 bases. CDR3 amino acids: CASSFGVKDNEQFF. CDR3 nucleotide sequence: TGCGCCAGCAGCTTTGGGGTCAAAGACAATGAGCAGTTCTTC.

V gene TRBV7-6 combines with J gene TRBJ2-5; D is uncertain. This CDR3 is 11 amino acids long. The V end was cut by 5 bases, the J end by 9 bases, with 10 bases between. The germline V gene encodes CDR1 SGHVS and CDR2 FNYEAQ. The CDR3 reads CASSQRRAQYF. The CDR3 nucleotides read TGTGCCAGCAGCCAACGACGGGCCCAGTACTTC.

This rearrangement joins TRBV27 to TRBJ2-3; TRBD2 matches at 15 bases. The CDR3 spans 14 residues. Germline V lookup: CDR1 MNHEY, CDR2 SMNVEV (reference sequence). With 6 bases clipped from V and 8 bases from J, the junction kept 3 bases outside the gene matches. The CDR3 sequence: CASSGLAGGSTQYF. The CDR3 DNA sequence: TGTGCCAGCAGCGGACTAGCGGGAGGGTCTACGCAGTATTTT.

This sequence joins TRBV7-9 and TRBJ2-3; D might be TRBD1 (5 bases). V was cut by 8 bases and J by 4 bases, with 10 bases left in between. Germline V gives CDR1 SEHNR, CDR2 FQNEAQ (reference sequence). The CDR3 spans 12 residues. CDR3 protein: CASQGVPDTQYF. The CDR3 bases are TGTGCCAGCCAGGGTGTCCCAGATACGCAGTATTTT. Filled out from reference TRBV7-9 and TRBJ2-3, the complete variable domain reads DTGVSQNPRHKITKRGQNVTFRCDPISEHNRLYWYRQTLGQGPEFLTYFQNEAQLEKSRLLSDRFSAERPKGSFSTLEIQRTEQGDSAMYLCASQGVPDTQYFGPGTRLTVL.

The chain couples TRBV4-1 to TRBJ2-5; 7 bases map to TRBD1. J was trimmed by 5 bases and V by 6 bases; bases with no gene match: 12. The CDR3 is made up of 15 amino acids. CDR1 and CDR2 (germline): MGHRA, YSYEKL. The CDR3 here is CASRRGQSQEETQYF. In DNA, the CDR3 is TGCGCCAGCAGGAGGGGACAGTCCCAGGAGGAGACCCAGTACTTC.

This clonotype was seen a single time. The chain joins TRBV15 to TRBJ1-4; no reliable D call. Germline-derived CDR1 and CDR2 are LNHNV and YYDKDF (reference sequence). The CDR3 extends over 13 amino acids. The V end lost 4 bases, the J end lost 8 bases, and 11 bases lay between the germline ends. CDR3 residues: CATSTYPREKLFF. The CDR3 DNA sequence: TGTGCCACCAGCACCTACCCTAGGGAAAAACTGTTTTTT. The variable domain in full, completed from reference TRBV15 and TRBJ1-4, reads DAMVIQNPRYQVTQFGKPVTLSCSQTLNHNVMYWYQQKSSQAPKLLFHYYDKDFNNEADTPDNFQSRRPNTSFCFLDIRSPGLGDTAMYLCATSTYPREKLFFGSGTQLSVL.

This chain links TRBV30 with TRBJ1-5, with D perhaps TRBD1 (6 bases). Germline CDR1 is GTSNPN and CDR2 is SVGIG (reference sequence). The CDR3 is 13 amino acids. V was shortened by 5 bases and J by 4 bases, with 12 bases between the two germline ends. The CDR3 loop reads CAWGQGGNQPQHF. In DNA form, the CDR3 reads TGTGCCTGGGGTCAAGGGGGTAATCAGCCCCAGCATTTT.

This clonotype was counted once. The V gene is TRBV12-3 or TRBV12-4, the J gene TRBJ1-5; the D gene is possibly TRBD1 (6 bases). V was clipped by 5 bases and J by 3 bases, with 20 bases between them. The CDR3 sequence is 17 residues long. The CDR3 DNA sequence: TGTGCCAGCAGTCCGAAGCCGGGGGGGCCCCTCAATCAGCCCCAGCATTTT. Its protein product is CASSPKPGGPLNQPQHF.

This clonotype was counted between two and nine times. J is TRBJ1-5 and V is TRBV4-3; the match to TRBD1 covers 7 bases. Germline CDR1 is LGHNA and CDR2 is YSLEER. This CDR3 spans 15 amino acids. The junction had 6 bases not matched to a gene; V was cut back by 4 bases and J by 3 bases. The CDR3 DNA is TGCGCCAGCAGCCTGGGGACAGACAACAATCAGCCCCAGCATTTT. It yields the protein CASSLGTDNNQPQHF.

V usage is TRBV20-1 and J usage is TRBJ2-7; possible D gene TRBD2, 6 bases. The V gene's germline CDR1 is DFQATT and CDR2 SNEGSKA (reference sequence). The CDR3 is 15 amino acids. Trimming took 0 bases from V and 4 from J, leaving 16 bases between them. This CDR3 is CSARDRRVGGYEQYF. For the CDR3, the DNA is TGCAGTGCTAGAGATCGGAGGGTCGGTGGGTACGAGCAGTACTTC.

This clonotype was detected only a few times. The chain carries TRBV7-9 and TRBJ1-5; D unresolved. The CDR3 sequence is 12 residues long. Germline lookup yields CDR1 SEHNR and CDR2 FQNEAQ (reference sequence). V lost 6 bases and J 4 bases, leaving 7 bases between the germline ends. CDR3 nucleotides: TGTGCCAGCAGTTTACAGAATCAGCCCCAGCATTTT. The encoded protein is CASSLQNQPQHF.

This clonotype appeared a few times. This chain joins TRBV20-1 and TRBJ1-2; 9 nucleotides agree with TRBD1. J gave up 4 bases and V 6 bases, and 6 bases lay outside the gene matches. The CDR3 is made up of 13 amino acids. Germline V CDR1 and CDR2: DFQATT, SNEGSKA (reference sequence). DNA for the CDR3: TGCAGTGCAGGGACAGGGTCTGCCTATGGCTACACCTTC. Translating it yields CSAGTGSAYGYTF.

This clonotype was recorded a few times. The chain links TRBV12-3 or TRBV12-4 to TRBJ2-2; no reliable D call. V lost 6 bases, J lost 0 bases, and 5 bases lay in between. This CDR3 contains 13 residues. The CDR3 DNA follows: TGTGCCAGCAGACAGACGAACACCGGGGAGCTGTTTTTT. Its translation: CASRQTNTGELFF.

The chain employs TRBV12-3 or TRBV12-4 and TRBJ2-1; TRBD2 aligns across 9 bases. V was pared by 3 bases and J by 9 bases, with 9 bases of the junction left unmatched. The CDR3 is made up of 15 amino acids. CDR3 residues: CASSLGSGGTGEQFF. CDR3 in DNA: TGTGCCAGCAGTTTGGGTAGCGGGGGTACGGGTGAGCAGTTCTTC.

As for this clonotype: Relative to the germline gene, one junction end is altered; a read error may explain this. V is TRBV4-2 and J is TRBJ1-1; D unclear. In germline, CDR1 is LGHNA, CDR2 YNFKEQ. The CDR3 totals 18 residues. CDR3 amino acids: CASSQDLYKGQARTEAFF. The CDR3 region has the DNA TGTGCCAGCAGCCAAGATCTCTACAAAGGGCAGGCCAGGACTGAGGCTTTCTTT.

This chain joins TRBV3-1 and TRBJ1-5; D unresolved. Germline V gene lookup returns CDR1 LGHDT and CDR2 YNNKEL (reference sequence). The CDR3 is 15 residues long. Trimming removed 0 bases from V and 7 bases from J, with 13 bases in between. The CDR3 DNA sequence: TGTGCCAGCAGCCAAGATCAAGGGCTTTGGCAGCCCCAGCATTTT. Amino acid sequence: CASSQDQGLWQPQHF.

The chain has TRBV20-1 and TRBJ1-2; D call uncertain. Trimming took 0 bases from V and 7 from J, leaving 18 bases between them. The CDR3 length is 15 residues. Per the germline V gene, CDR1 is DFQATT and CDR2 is SNEGSKA (reference sequence). Here the CDR3 reads CSARDQRQSFIGYTF. Written as DNA, the CDR3 is TGCAGTGCTAGAGACCAACGTCAATCTTTCATTGGCTACACCTTC.

The V call is TRBV29-1, the J call TRBJ2-3, with 7 positions matching TRBD2. The J segment lost 2 bases and the V segment lost 5 bases, leaving 4 bases of the junction unmatched. Germline V gives CDR1 SQVTM, CDR2 ANQGSEA. This CDR3 comprises 13 residues. For the CDR3, the DNA is TGCAGCGTTCGAGCGGGGCTCACAGATACGCAGTATTTT. Translating it yields CSVRAGLTDTQYF.

The CDR3 protein is CASRSLRTGPNEKLFF. CDR3 nucleotides: TGTGCCAGCCGCAGCTTAAGGACAGGACCTAATGAAAAACTGTTTTTT. The chain combines TRBV11-2 with TRBJ1-4; TRBD1 aligns across 7 bases. The trim removed 8 bases at V and 3 bases at J, leaving 12 bases unmatched. Germline CDR1 and CDR2: SGHAT and FQNNGV. CDR3 size: 16 residues.